What follows is one TCR beta chain and its context. The sample comes from a study of control samples from healthy donors and cancer patients. CDR1 is LGHDT and CDR2 is YNNKEL in the germline V gene (reference sequence). Trimming took 3 bases from V and 7 from J; bases not matched to a gene: 5. This CDR3 has 14 residues. Sequencing was performed with immunoSEQ multiplex PCR; in TCRdb, only in-frame clones are kept and a portion is missing. This sample has approximately 90,000 clones, with 70% to 85% found just once. The J gene is TRBJ2-7, the V gene TRBV3-1 (or the pseudogene TRBV3-2), with TRBD2 matching 11 bases. The sequencing sample was made of PBMCs. This receptor was identified in a man between 65 and 85 years old with lung cancer. The CDR3 sequence is CASSHSGGAQEQYF. CDR3 DNA sequence: TGTGCCAGCAGCCATAGCGGGGGGGCCCAAGAGCAGTACTTC.